The rows below give T cell receptor beta chains drawn from one sample of a study of blood T cell repertoires in COVID-19. Profiling relied on immunoSEQ multiplex PCR, and the TCRdb table lists in-frame clones only, not all of them. The profile shows about 210,000 clones, 80% to 90% of them singletons. Sequencing was performed on PBMCs or T cells enriched from blood (not recorded which). These receptors were obtained from a woman aged 25 to 39 who had been exposed to COVID-19. Each CDR3 is given with its conserved first and last residue. The D gene is left open where the match is weak. For some rows the clone size is stated as once, few or many, or as a class when expanded; others skip it.

J gene: TRBJ2-3
V gene: TRBV6-1
D gene: .
clone size: once
CDR3 protein: CASSEPGSGDTQYF
CDR3 DNA: TGTGCCAGCAGTGAACCCGGGAGTGGAGATACGCAGTATTTT

J gene: TRBJ2-7
V gene: TRBV10-3
D gene: .
clone size: .
CDR3 protein: CAAQGPTYEQYF
CDR3 DNA: TGTGCCGCCCAGGGCCCTACCTACGAGCAGTACTTC

J gene: TRBJ1-2
V gene: TRBV7-8
D gene: .
clone size: .
CDR3 protein: CASSYTEAYGYTF
CDR3 DNA: TGTGCCAGCAGTTACACCGAGGCTTATGGCTACACCTTC

J gene: TRBJ1-1
V gene: TRBV15
D gene: .
clone size: .
CDR3 protein: CATSRVRAAGTEAFF
CDR3 DNA: TGTGCCACCAGCAGAGTGAGGGCCGCTGGCACTGAAGCTTTCTTT

J gene: TRBJ2-7
V gene: TRBV3-1/TRBV3-2
D gene: .
clone size: .
CDR3 protein: CASSQGLGGYEQYF
CDR3 DNA: TGTGCCAGCAGCCAAGGATTGGGAGGTTACGAGCAGTACTTC

J gene: TRBJ2-7
V gene: TRBV27
D gene: TRBD2
clone size: .
CDR3 protein: CASGGGPFSYEQYF
CDR3 DNA: TGTGCCTCGGGGGGGGGACCTTTCTCCTACGAGCAGTACTTC

J gene: TRBJ2-7
V gene: TRBV19
D gene: .
clone size: once
CDR3 protein: CASSITLGGGEQYF
CDR3 DNA: TGTGCCAGTAGTATTACTCTTGGTGGTGGCGAGCAGTACTTC

J gene: TRBJ1-1
V gene: TRBV25-1
D gene: TRBD1
clone size: .
CDR3 protein: CASSGRQGLNTEAFF
CDR3 DNA: TGTGCCAGCAGTGGAAGACAGGGGCTGAACACTGAAGCTTTCTTT

J gene: TRBJ1-2
V gene: TRBV10-3
D gene: .
clone size: .
CDR3 protein: CAISLNYGYTF
CDR3 DNA: TGTGCCATATCTCTTAACTATGGCTACACCTTC

J gene: TRBJ1-1
V gene: TRBV10-3
D gene: .
clone size: .
CDR3 protein: CAISENDRPNEAFF
CDR3 DNA: TGTGCCATCAGTGAGAACGACAGACCAAATGAAGCTTTCTTT

J gene: TRBJ2-7
V gene: TRBV7-7
D gene: .
clone size: .
CDR3 protein: CASSFKHSYEQYF
CDR3 DNA: TGTGCTAGCAGCTTCAAACACTCCTACGAGCAGTACTTC

J gene: TRBJ1-3
V gene: TRBV5-1
D gene: TRBD1
clone size: .
CDR3 protein: CASSPGQGVSSGNTIYF
CDR3 DNA: TGCGCCAGCAGCCCCGGACAGGGAGTAAGCTCTGGAAACACCATATATTTT

J gene: TRBJ2-1
V gene: TRBV11-2
D gene: .
clone size: .
CDR3 protein: CASSLGQNHNEQFF
CDR3 DNA: TGTGCCAGCAGCTTAGGTCAGAACCACAATGAGCAGTTCTTC

J gene: TRBJ1-5
V gene: TRBV19
D gene: .
clone size: .
CDR3 protein: CASSPNLRMAQHF
CDR3 DNA: TGTGCCAGTAGTCCTAACTTGAGAATGGCCCAGCATTTT

J gene: TRBJ2-3
V gene: TRBV27
D gene: TRBD1
clone size: .
CDR3 protein: CASSKDRDADTQYF
CDR3 DNA: TGTGCCAGCAGCAAGGACAGGGACGCAGATACGCAGTATTTT

J gene: TRBJ2-7
V gene: TRBV6-2/TRBV6-3
D gene: .
clone size: .
CDR3 protein: CASSYSSGQIYEQYF
CDR3 DNA: TGTGCCAGCAGTTACTCGAGTGGACAAATCTACGAGCAGTACTTC

J gene: TRBJ1-5
V gene: TRBV24-1
D gene: .
clone size: few
CDR3 protein: CATSSPGEIGQPQHF
CDR3 DNA: TGTGCCACCAGTTCACCAGGGGAGATCGGTCAGCCCCAGCATTTT

J gene: TRBJ1-3
V gene: TRBV30
D gene: .
clone size: .
CDR3 protein: CACGPGNTIYFGEGKVSIYF
CDR3 DNA: .

J gene: TRBJ2-1
V gene: TRBV9
D gene: .
clone size: .
CDR3 protein: CASSANKPGGSYNEQFF
CDR3 DNA: TGTGCCAGCAGCGCAAATAAACCCGGAGGGTCCTACAATGAGCAGTTCTTC

J gene: TRBJ1-1
V gene: TRBV15
D gene: .
clone size: .
CDR3 protein: CATSSPGRATEAFF
CDR3 DNA: TGTGCCACCAGCAGTCCCGGCAGGGCCACTGAAGCTTTCTTT

J gene: TRBJ2-5
V gene: TRBV5-1
D gene: TRBD1
clone size: few
CDR3 protein: CASSETLGQGETQYF
CDR3 DNA: TGCGCCAGCAGCGAAACCCTGGGACAGGGGGAGACCCAGTACTTC

J gene: TRBJ2-3
V gene: TRBV29-1
D gene: .
clone size: once
CDR3 protein: CSVEETPTDTQYF
CDR3 DNA: TGCAGCGTTGAAGAGACTCCAACAGATACGCAGTATTTT

J gene: TRBJ2-7
V gene: TRBV24-1
D gene: .
clone size: .
CDR3 protein: CASETSNVEGKQYF
CDR3 DNA: TGTGCCTCGGAAACCAGTAACGTAGAGGGTAAGCAGTACTTC

J gene: TRBJ2-7
V gene: TRBV3-1/TRBV3-2
D gene: .
clone size: .
CDR3 protein: CASSQWNSRYEQYF
CDR3 DNA: TGTGCCAGCAGCCAATGGAATAGCCGGTACGAGCAGTACTTC

J gene: TRBJ1-5
V gene: TRBV27
D gene: .
clone size: .
CDR3 protein: CASSPWGDSSNQPQHF
CDR3 DNA: TGTGCCAGCAGCCCATGGGGAGACTCTAGCAATCAGCCCCAGCATTTT

J gene: TRBJ1-5
V gene: TRBV19
D gene: .
clone size: .
CDR3 protein: CASRPGGWFQDQPQHF
CDR3 DNA: TGTGCCAGTAGGCCCGGGGGTTGGTTTCAGGATCAGCCCCAGCATTTT

J gene: TRBJ1-5
V gene: TRBV19
D gene: .
clone size: .
CDR3 protein: CASSIFPGSNQPQHF
CDR3 DNA: TGTGCCAGTAGTATCTTCCCAGGGAGCAATCAGCCCCAGCATTTT

J gene: TRBJ2-1
V gene: TRBV18
D gene: TRBD2
clone size: .
CDR3 protein: CASSPLADSYNEQFF
CDR3 DNA: TGTGCCAGCTCACCTCTAGCGGACTCCTACAATGAGCAGTTCTTC

J gene: TRBJ2-5
V gene: TRBV2
D gene: TRBD2
clone size: .
CDR3 protein: CATGRGETQYF
CDR3 DNA: TGTGCCACGGGGAGGGGAGAGACCCAGTACTTC

J gene: TRBJ2-5
V gene: TRBV30
D gene: TRBD2
clone size: many
CDR3 protein: CAWRERGGRIETQYF
CDR3 DNA: TGTGCCTGGAGGGAGCGGGGGGGCCGTATAGAGACCCAGTACTTC

J gene: TRBJ1-2
V gene: TRBV9
D gene: TRBD1
clone size: .
CDR3 protein: CASSSTGGGYGYTF
CDR3 DNA: TGTGCCAGCAGCTCGACAGGGGGCGGCTATGGCTACACCTTC

J gene: TRBJ2-3
V gene: TRBV12-3/TRBV12-4
D gene: .
clone size: .
CDR3 protein: CASSLGGDTQYF
CDR3 DNA: TGTGCCAGCAGCCTAGGGGGAGATACGCAGTATTTT

J gene: TRBJ1-2
V gene: TRBV9
D gene: .
clone size: .
CDR3 protein: CASTTTDLNYGYTF
CDR3 DNA: TGTGCCAGCACGACGACAGATTTAAACTATGGCTACACCTTC

J gene: TRBJ1-2
V gene: TRBV29-1
D gene: TRBD1
clone size: .
CDR3 protein: CSVVETGDIGYTF
CDR3 DNA: TGCAGCGTTGTGGAGACAGGGGACATTGGCTACACCTTC

J gene: TRBJ2-7
V gene: TRBV15
D gene: .
clone size: .
CDR3 protein: CATSGGTAYEQYF
CDR3 DNA: TGTGCCACCAGCGGCGGGACAGCCTACGAGCAGTACTTC

J gene: TRBJ2-3
V gene: TRBV5-1
D gene: .
clone size: .
CDR3 protein: CASSFRGSILDTQYF
CDR3 DNA: TGCGCCAGCAGCTTTCGGGGTTCTATTCTAGATACGCAGTATTTT

J gene: TRBJ2-1
V gene: TRBV5-1
D gene: .
clone size: once
CDR3 protein: CASSLGPPGLNEQFF
CDR3 DNA: TGCGCCAGCAGCTTGGGCCCTCCCGGACTCAATGAGCAGTTCTTC

J gene: TRBJ2-3
V gene: TRBV27
D gene: .
clone size: .
CDR3 protein: CASSRESTDTQYF
CDR3 DNA: TGTGCCAGCAGTCGGGAGAGCACAGATACGCAGTATTTT

J gene: TRBJ1-1
V gene: TRBV9
D gene: .
clone size: .
CDR3 protein: CASSVGEIGVNTEAFF
CDR3 DNA: TGTGCCAGCAGCGTAGGGGAGATTGGGGTGAACACTGAAGCTTTCTTT

J gene: TRBJ2-5
V gene: TRBV30
D gene: .
clone size: .
CDR3 protein: CAWSFIGVETQYF
CDR3 DNA: TGTGCCTGGAGCTTTATCGGTGTAGAGACCCAGTACTTC

J gene: TRBJ1-6
V gene: TRBV6-5
D gene: .
clone size: once
CDR3 protein: CASSYQGTGNNSPLHF
CDR3 DNA: TGTGCCAGCAGTTACCAGGGGACGGGAAATAATTCACCCCTCCACTTT

J gene: TRBJ2-1
V gene: TRBV6-1
D gene: .
clone size: .
CDR3 protein: CASSERQLYNEQFF
CDR3 DNA: TGTGCCAGCAGTGAGCGGCAGTTATACAATGAGCAGTTCTTC

J gene: TRBJ1-6
V gene: TRBV27
D gene: TRBD1
clone size: medium-sized
CDR3 protein: CASSSLARDRGSFNSPLHF
CDR3 DNA: TGTGCCAGCAGTTCCCTCGCCCGGGACAGGGGCTCCTTCAATTCACCCCTCCACTTT

J gene: TRBJ1-2
V gene: TRBV3-1/TRBV3-2
D gene: TRBD1
clone size: .
CDR3 protein: CASSDRVGYGYTF
CDR3 DNA: TGTGCCAGCAGCGACAGGGTCGGGTATGGCTACACCTTC

J gene: TRBJ1-5
V gene: TRBV2
D gene: TRBD1
clone size: .
CDR3 protein: CASRETGVGNQPQHF
CDR3 DNA: TGTGCCAGCAGGGAGACAGGGGTTGGAAATCAGCCCCAGCATTTT

J gene: TRBJ2-7
V gene: TRBV5-1
D gene: TRBD1
clone size: .
CDR3 protein: CASSSTGGTYEQYF
CDR3 DNA: TGCGCCAGCAGCTCCACAGGGGGCACCTACGAGCAGTACTTC

J gene: TRBJ1-1
V gene: TRBV5-1
D gene: TRBD1
clone size: .
CDR3 protein: CASSLQGAGNTEAFF
CDR3 DNA: TGCGCCAGCAGCTTACAGGGGGCGGGGAACACTGAAGCTTTCTTT

J gene: TRBJ1-1
V gene: TRBV9
D gene: .
clone size: .
CDR3 protein: CASSVSPLVYTEAFF
CDR3 DNA: TGTGCCAGCAGCGTTAGTCCGTTGGTATACACTGAAGCTTTCTTT

J gene: TRBJ1-3
V gene: TRBV2
D gene: .
clone size: .
CDR3 protein: CAISTGGNTIYF
CDR3 DNA: TGTGCCATCTCCACGGGGGGAAACACCATATATTTT